What follows are 6 T cell receptor beta chains derived from one specimen sequenced in a study of graft-versus-host responses after intestinal transplantation. Profiled with immunoSEQ multiplex PCR; TCRdb holds only in-frame clones, not every one. The repertoire holds about 18,000 clones, 35% to 45% seen once, with about 1% in the top ten. The sequences come from alloreactive CD4+ T cells from a mixed lymphocyte reaction culture, collected before intestinal transplant. Indicated subset: CFSE-low proliferating T cells sorted from approximately six-day pre-transplant mixed lymphocyte reaction (GvH or HvG direction). These receptors came from a human patient who received an intestinal transplant.

This clone occurred a few times. This chain joins TRBV10-3 and TRBJ1-6; D perhaps matches TRBD1 (5 bases). V gave up 11 bases and J gave up 10 bases, with 12 bases separating them. Germline V lookup: CDR1 ENHRY, CDR2 SYGVKD. This CDR3 comprises 11 residues. The CDR3 loop is CAAGAGSPLHF. CDR3 bases: TGTGCCGCCGGGGCAGGCTCACCCCTCCACTTT.

The chain couples TRBV10-3 to TRBJ1-2; 7 bases match TRBD1. V shed 3 bases and J 7 bases; nucleotides not matched to a gene: 8. CDR1 is ENHRY and CDR2 is SYGVKD in the germline V gene. The CDR3 consists of 14 residues. CDR3 nucleotide sequence: TGTGCCATCAGTGAAGGCAGGGGGGACGGTGGCTACACCTTC. This codes for CAISEGRGDGGYTF.

This rearrangement joins TRBV5-1 to TRBJ2-7; D ambiguous. CDR3 length: 15 residues. Looked up from germline, CDR1 is SGHRS and CDR2 is YFSETQ. The V gene lost 1 base and the J gene lost 5 bases, with 16 bases spanning the gap. CDR3 coding DNA: TGCGCCAGCAGCTTGTCCACAGCCGGAACGGACGAGCAGTACTTC. Translated: CASSLSTAGTDEQYF.

This clone is judged medium-sized. The J gene is TRBJ1-1, the V gene TRBV5-8; D perhaps matches TRBD1 (6 bases). Trimming took 4 bases from V and 4 from J, leaving 20 bases between them. The CDR3 extends over 16 amino acids. Germline loops: CDR1 SGHTS, CDR2 YDEGEE. The CDR3, as DNA: TGTGCCAGCAGCCGCGTTTGGGCAGGGGTGGTCACTGAAGCTTTCTTT. Translated, it gives CASSRVWAGVVTEAFF.

The chain couples TRBV21-1 to TRBJ2-1. TRBV21-1 is labeled a pseudogene. The CDR3 is 13 amino acids. CDR3 nucleotides: TGTGCCAGCAGCCCCGTCGAGGGGAATGAGCAGTTCTTC. Amino acids: CASSPVEGNEQFF.

The genes are TRBV6-5 and TRBJ2-2; TRBD1 or TRBD2 may be the D gene (5 bases each). The V end lost 7 bases, the J end lost 7 bases, and 19 bases lay between the germline ends. The CDR3 runs 15 residues. Germline lookup yields CDR1 MNHEY and CDR2 SVGAGI. This CDR3 reads CASKPGLGVVGELFF. The CDR3 coding sequence is TGTGCCAGCAAGCCCGGGCTGGGGGTAGTCGGGGAGCTGTTTTTT.